Listed below are T cell receptor beta chains from one sample, sequenced in a study of radiation and T cells in renal cell carcinoma. The method was immunoSEQ multiplex PCR; TCRdb's version includes in-frame clones alone and lacks a portion of them. The sample includes about 130,000 clones, 70% to 90% of them seen just once. Material: blood, obtained from a patient whose treatment included radiotherapy and nephrectomy. Receptors were obtained from a woman aged 45-60 years with renal cell carcinoma. CDR3s include the opening cysteine and the closing phenylalanine or tryptophan. D genes are given only for firm matches. Clone size is not always given. Where it is, it says once, few, many or a class for expanded clones.

v_gene	j_gene	d_gene	abundance	CDR3nt	CDR3aa
TRBV5-1	TRBJ2-5	TRBD1	NA	TGCGCCAGCAGCTATGGACAGGGGAGGGAGACCCAGTACTTC	CASSYGQGRETQYF
TRBV19	TRBJ1-2	NA	NA	TGTGCCAGTAGTATAGAATTTGGCACGGGGGGCTACACCTTC	CASSIEFGTGGYTF
TRBV7-8	TRBJ2-3	NA	NA	TGTGCCAGCAGTCCCGGGACGGCGAGCACAGATACGCAGTATTTT	CASSPGTASTDTQYF
TRBV4-1	TRBJ1-2	TRBD1	NA	TGCGCCAGCAGCCAAGCGGGACAGGCGATAAACTATGGCTACACCTTC	CASSQAGQAINYGYTF
TRBV5-1	TRBJ2-5	TRBD2	NA	TGCGCCAGCAGCTTGTATCCCGGGAGGATAGAGACCCAGTACTTC	CASSLYPGRIETQYF
TRBV7-2	TRBJ1-3	TRBD1	NA	TGTGCCAGCAGCCTAGGGACAGCGGCGGACACCATATATTTT	CASSLGTAADTIYF
TRBV5-1	TRBJ1-4	NA	NA	TGCGCCAGCAGCCCGAGTCAGGGAGGTGAAAAACTGTTTTTT	CASSPSQGGEKLFF
TRBV25-1	TRBJ1-1	NA	NA	TGTGCCAGCAGTGAGCCGGGGGGTGAAGCTTTCTTT	CASSEPGGEAFF
TRBV19	TRBJ1-3	NA	NA	TGTGCCAGTAGTATGGCGGTCTCTGGAAACACCATATATTTT	CASSMAVSGNTIYF
TRBV6-6	TRBJ1-3	NA	NA	TGTGCCAGCAGTTACTCAGATGGGGGAAACACCATATATTTT	CASSYSDGGNTIYF
TRBV18	TRBJ2-1	NA	NA	TGTGCCAGCTCACCCGCGAGCAACAATGAGCAGTTCTTC	CASSPASNNEQFF
TRBV30	TRBJ2-3	NA	NA	TGTGCCTGGAGTCCTGGGACCACAGATACGCAGTATTTT	CAWSPGTTDTQYF
TRBV7-2	TRBJ2-2	NA	NA	TGTGCCAGCAGCCCAGACTACACCGGGGAGCTGTTTTTT	CASSPDYTGELFF
TRBV7-2	TRBJ2-3	TRBD2	NA	TGTGCCAGCAGCCTCGGGACTAGCGGCAGCACAGATACGCAGTATTTT	CASSLGTSGSTDTQYF
TRBV6-5	TRBJ1-5	NA	NA	TGTGCCAGCAGTTCCAACAGATACAATCAGCCCCAGCATTTT	CASSSNRYNQPQHF
TRBV6-1	TRBJ2-1	TRBD2	NA	TGTGCCAGCAGTGGGGTTGGCGGGGGGCCCTACAATGAGCAGTTCTTC	CASSGVGGGPYNEQFF
TRBV6-6	TRBJ1-2	NA	NA	TGTGCCAGCAGAACCCGGGACATTTATGGCTACACCTTC	CASRTRDIYGYTF
TRBV21-1	TRBJ2-2	NA	NA	TGTGCCAGCAGCAAGCCCGGGGGGCAGGGTGGAACCGGGGAGCTGTTTTTT	CASSKPGGQGGTGELFF
TRBV6-1	TRBJ1-2	NA	NA	TGTGCCAGCACCGGACAAACCTATGGCTACACCTTC	CASTGQTYGYTF
TRBV18	TRBJ1-2	NA	NA	TGTGCCAGCTCACCACCGGAGCCAGGCCGAGGAGGCTACACCTTC	CASSPPEPGRGGYTF
TRBV6-5	TRBJ1-6	NA	NA	TGTGCCAGCAGTCTCTATGGGGAAAATAATTCACCCCTCCACTTT	CASSLYGENNSPLHF
TRBV7-9	TRBJ1-2	NA	NA	TGTGCCAGCAGCTTTGGGGGTCCATTGGTTAGGGGCTACACCTTC	CASSFGGPLVRGYTF
TRBV30	TRBJ2-3	NA	NA	TGTGCCTGGAGTCGGGATACGCAGTATTTT	CAWSRDTQYF
TRBV7-9	TRBJ2-7	NA	NA	TGTGCCAGCAGCACCGGTCGAGGGGCAAAAAACGAGCAGTACTTC	CASSTGRGAKNEQYF
TRBV27	TRBJ2-4	NA	NA	TGTGCCAGCAGTCCCCTCGGGGCACCGGGGGACATTCAGTACTTC	CASSPLGAPGDIQYF
TRBV11-3	TRBJ2-3	NA	NA	TGTGCCAGCAGCTTAGGGGCGGCTAGCACAGATACGCAGTATTTT	CASSLGAASTDTQYF
TRBV6-5	TRBJ1-1	TRBD1	NA	TGTGCCAGCAGCCCACAGGGGAGGGGAACTGAAGCTTTCTTT	CASSPQGRGTEAFF
TRBV19	TRBJ1-5	NA	few	TGTGCCAGTAGTTTCTTGGGGCATCAGCCCCAGCATTTT	CASSFLGHQPQHF
TRBV5-8	TRBJ2-7	NA	NA	TGTGCCAGCAGCGGGGGTTTACAGGGAGGGATCAACGAGCAGTACTTC	CASSGGLQGGINEQYF
TRBV6-5	TRBJ1-2	NA	once	TGTGCCAGCAGTTACGGGCGGACCTATGGCTACACCTTC	CASSYGRTYGYTF
TRBV6-5	TRBJ1-4	NA	NA	TGTGCCAGCAGCCTTGCCTGGGGGGCAACTGAAAAACTGTTTTTT	CASSLAWGATEKLFF
TRBV29-1	TRBJ1-2	NA	NA	TGCAGCGTTGATGAACAGGGAGGATATGGCTACACCTTC	CSVDEQGGYGYTF